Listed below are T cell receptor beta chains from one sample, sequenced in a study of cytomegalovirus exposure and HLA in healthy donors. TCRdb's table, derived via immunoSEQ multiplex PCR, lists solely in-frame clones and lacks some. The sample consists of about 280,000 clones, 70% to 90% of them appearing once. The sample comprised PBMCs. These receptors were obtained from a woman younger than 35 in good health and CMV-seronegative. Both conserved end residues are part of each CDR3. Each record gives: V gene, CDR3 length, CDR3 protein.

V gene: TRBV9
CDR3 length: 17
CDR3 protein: CASSGSNTPGVSYEQYF

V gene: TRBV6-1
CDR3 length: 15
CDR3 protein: CASSGGQTFNEKLFF

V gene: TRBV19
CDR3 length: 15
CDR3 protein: CASSPPPGGFYEQYF

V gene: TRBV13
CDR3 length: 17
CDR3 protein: CASSLGSGGLPGDEQFF

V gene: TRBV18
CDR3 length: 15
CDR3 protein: CASSSVVSGANVLTF

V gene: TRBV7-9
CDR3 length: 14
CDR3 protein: CASLQGVRGNTIYF

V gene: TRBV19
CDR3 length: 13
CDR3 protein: CASSPQGDTEAFF

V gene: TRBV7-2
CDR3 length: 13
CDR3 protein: CASSLVQSGELFF

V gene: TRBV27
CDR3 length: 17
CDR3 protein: CASTSRALAGIPGTQYF

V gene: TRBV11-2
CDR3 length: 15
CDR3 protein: CASSRGQWGYNEQFF

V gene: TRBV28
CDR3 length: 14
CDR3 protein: CASNPTTGAFEAFF

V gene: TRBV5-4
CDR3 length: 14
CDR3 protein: CASSLGQGYTEAFF

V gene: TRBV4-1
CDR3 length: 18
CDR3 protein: CASSQGGVSGATNEKLFF

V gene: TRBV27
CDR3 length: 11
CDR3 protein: CAIRQADTQYF

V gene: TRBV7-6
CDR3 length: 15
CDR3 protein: CASSLETGPQYEQYF

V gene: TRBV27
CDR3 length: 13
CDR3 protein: CAIWTGGAHGYTF

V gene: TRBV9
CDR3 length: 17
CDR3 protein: CASSVGGTGTVAYEQYF

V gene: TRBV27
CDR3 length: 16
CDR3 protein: CASSFMGQGANTEAFF

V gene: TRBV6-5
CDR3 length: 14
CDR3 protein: CASSLGGASYEQYF

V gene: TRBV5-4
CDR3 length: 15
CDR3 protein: CASSRGIPLNYEQYF

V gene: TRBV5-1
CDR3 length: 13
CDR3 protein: CASSQGQDYGYTF

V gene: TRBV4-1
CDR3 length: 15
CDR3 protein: CASSQDWQASYEQYF